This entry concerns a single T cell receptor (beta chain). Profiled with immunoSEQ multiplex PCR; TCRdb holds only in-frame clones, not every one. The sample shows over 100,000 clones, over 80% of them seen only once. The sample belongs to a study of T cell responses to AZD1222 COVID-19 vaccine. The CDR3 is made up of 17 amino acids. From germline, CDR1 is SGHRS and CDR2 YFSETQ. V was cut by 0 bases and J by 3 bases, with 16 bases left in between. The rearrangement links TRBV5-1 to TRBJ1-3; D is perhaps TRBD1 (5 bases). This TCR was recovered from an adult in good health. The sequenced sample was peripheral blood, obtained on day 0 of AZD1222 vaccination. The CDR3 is CASSLAQGGRVGNTIYF. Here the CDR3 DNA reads TGCGCCAGCAGCTTGGCCCAGGGAGGACGAGTTGGAAACACCATATATTTT.